This T cell receptor (beta chain) was identified in a study of blood T cells in healthy people across ages (dated by TCRdb to about 2015). For the wider study: In model experiments, roughly one uniquely barcoded TCR beta cDNA molecule per two T cells was captured by template switching. Using deep sequencing normalized with unique cDNA molecular identifiers, the study measured how TCR beta repertoire diversity changes with age. The donors were split into four age groups: young (average around 17 years), middle-aged (nearly 40), aged (roughly 68) and long-lived (over 80). Two additional independent replicas of 1 million unique cDNA reads from the same blood draw were analyzed for two donors (one aged 18 to 30 and one aged 80 or older). To avoid experimental bias, donors of different ages were spread randomly across the sequencing lanes.

Systemically healthy Caucasian individuals from Russia, 35 to 50 in total and aged roughly 6 to 100 years, were included as donors. Approximately 10 milliliters of peripheral blood were collected from each donor into EDTA-treated Vacutainer tubes. Ficoll-Paque density-gradient centrifugation was used to isolate PBMCs, with at least 7 million per sample. Total RNA, at least 6 micrograms per sample, was extracted from PBMCs with Trizol reagent. For every donor, flow cytometry on a PBMC aliquot measured the percentage of naive CD45RAhigh/CD27high T cells. A remark on this clonotype: The target of this receptor is not known. The input lacks base qualities; no much larger clone sits a single base away.

V has 4 bases trimmed and J has 6 bases trimmed; junction bases matching no gene number 11. Taken from cysteine to phenylalanine, the CDR3 has 15 residues. The only DNA kept is the CDR3, 45 bases in frame from the first base. From the germline V gene (reference sequence), CDR1 is SEHNR and CDR2 is FQNEAQ. The paper's findings and limits, for the study overall: As age increased, observed TCR beta diversity per million T cells dropped in a roughly linear way, and a significant reduction was already evident by age 40. Compared with the aged group, the long-lived group had more naive CD4+ T cells, fewer expanded clones and increased TCR diversity, a pattern suggesting age selection. Estimates of total diversity from one million sequenced T cells were regarded as lower bounds and underestimates. Because the CMV infection status of the donors was unknown, age-related changes in expanded clonotypes may potentially have been confounded. Because profiling used bulk unsorted PBMCs, naive and antigen-experienced compartments could not be compared conclusively. The percentage of naive T cells measured by flow cytometry correlated strongly with observed TCR beta diversity.

The library was prepared using 5' RACE. The listed sequencing device is Illumina HiSeq 2500. The second PCR ran for about 7 to 11 cycles and used a J-beta primer mix along with a sample-barcoded 5' primer. A template-switch 5' adaptor carrying 12 random nucleotides introduced a unique molecular identifier onto each TCR beta cDNA molecule. At least 2.5 million CDR3-containing paired-end reads were obtained from each sample. All of the RNA was converted into first-strand cDNA using the Mint cDNA synthesis kit, with a TRBC-specific oligonucleotide serving as the primer. All cDNA was treated with uracil-DNA glycosylase and then went through a first 18-cycle PCR with the universal primers M1SS and BC2_uni_R. Per the authors' processing: Normalization of each sample was performed by random selection of 1 million high-quality reads, each carrying a distinct molecular identifier. Instead of being binned into consensus sequences, reads that shared molecular identifiers were thrown out. MiTCR, run with a Q25 quality threshold and the strictest error-elimination algorithm, handled CDR3 identification, clonotype clustering and error correction. A nonparametric unseen species model with Euler transformation was used to estimate lower-bound total TCR beta diversity. The public reads were reprocessed in TCRdb via fastp at Q25 and MiXCR, keeping in-frame beta chains. Rows with a matching CDR3 protein are joined into one entry that keeps the most common DNA and genes. The V and J calls and clone size are TCRdb's, not the authors'. In this sample the table shows around 1,600,000 distinct CDR3 sequences, approximately 43% of which occur a single time. The ten biggest clones cover less than 5% of the sample.

This TCR came from a woman aged 18-30 years in good health. The sequence joins TRBV7-9 to TRBJ2-7; TRBD2 aligns with 8 central bases. The sample consisted of blood. CDR3 loop: CASSSLGTSVVEQYF. The DNA is as follows: TGTGCCAGCAGCTCGCTAGGGACTAGTGTTGTCGAGCAGTACTTC.